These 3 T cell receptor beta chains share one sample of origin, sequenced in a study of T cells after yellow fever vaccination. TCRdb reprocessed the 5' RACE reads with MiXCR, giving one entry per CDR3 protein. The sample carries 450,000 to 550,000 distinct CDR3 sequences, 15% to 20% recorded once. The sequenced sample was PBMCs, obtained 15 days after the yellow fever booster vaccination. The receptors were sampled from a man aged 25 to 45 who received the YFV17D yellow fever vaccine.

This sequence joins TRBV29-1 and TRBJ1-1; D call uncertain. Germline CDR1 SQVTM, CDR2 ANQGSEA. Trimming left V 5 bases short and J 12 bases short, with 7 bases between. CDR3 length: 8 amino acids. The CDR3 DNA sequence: TGCAGCGTTCATGGGTCTTTCTTT. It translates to CSVHGSFF.

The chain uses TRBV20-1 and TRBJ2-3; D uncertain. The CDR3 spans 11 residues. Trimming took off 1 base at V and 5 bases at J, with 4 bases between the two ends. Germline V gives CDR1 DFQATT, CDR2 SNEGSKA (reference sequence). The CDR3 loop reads CSARGKDTQYF. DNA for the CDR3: TGCAGTGCTAGAGGGAAAGATACGCAGTATTTT.

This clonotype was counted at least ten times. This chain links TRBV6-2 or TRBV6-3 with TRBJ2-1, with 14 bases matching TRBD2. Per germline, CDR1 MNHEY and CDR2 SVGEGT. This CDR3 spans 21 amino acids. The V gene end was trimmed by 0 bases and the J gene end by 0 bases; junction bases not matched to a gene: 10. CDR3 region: CASSYSIGLAGGPSSYNEQFF. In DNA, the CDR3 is TGTGCCAGCAGTTACTCGATCGGACTAGCGGGAGGTCCCAGCTCCTACAATGAGCAGTTCTTC.